This T cell receptor (beta chain) was identified in a study of blood T cell repertoires in COVID-19. Study overall: T cells, B-cell-depleted T cells, or PBMCs supplied cDNA or gDNA.

Among Cohort 3 donors, those recovered had two negative PCRs, clearance, or symptom resolution. Methods used by the authors: Amplified reference gene primers provided the basis for estimating nucleated cell counts. This table comes from immunoSEQ multiplex PCR, and its TCRdb copy is limited to in-frame clones, with some not included. From that table come the V and J calls and clone size; the DNA was used to work out D and trimming. The sample records about 330,000 clones, over 70% being singletons. Germline V CDR1 and CDR2: MNHEY, SMNVEV (reference sequence). This CDR3 has 12 residues. V was shortened by 2 bases and J by 4 bases, with 3 bases between the two germline ends.

The specimen sequenced was PBMCs or T cells enriched from blood (not recorded which). The chain uses TRBV27 and TRBJ1-5; D gene uncertain. The TCR sequence derives from a man aged 25-40 years who had recovered from COVID-19. The CDR3 sequence: CASSLPNQPQHF. CDR3 in DNA: TGTGCCAGCAGTTTACCAAATCAGCCCCAGCATTTT.